The clone carrying this T cell receptor (beta chain) was observed a single time. From blood CD8+ and CD4+ T cells, the TCR beta chain was sequenced. Germline CDR1 is MNHEY and CDR2 is SMNVEV (reference sequence). The CDR3 length is 15 residues. The J segment lost 4 bases and the V segment lost 2 bases, leaving 7 bases of the junction unmatched. RNA in amounts of roughly 0.45 to 1 ug was reverse transcribed with random hexamers. It was immunoSEQ multiplex PCR that amplified TCR beta CDR3 across 54 Vbeta and 13 Jbeta. TCRdb fed the immunoSEQ multiplex PCR reads into MiXCR, producing one record per CDR3 protein. This table holds roughly 130,000 distinct CDR3 sequences, approximately 94% found once. This entry comes from a study of CD8 T cells in Susac syndrome.

The receptor's source is a human donor with multiple sclerosis. The V call is TRBV27, the J call TRBJ2-5; 7 bases align to TRBD2. Material for sequencing was CD4+ T cells from PBMCs. CDR3 in amino acids: CASSLRRERVETQYF. CDR3 nucleotide sequence: TGTGCCAGCAGTTTACGGCGGGAGAGGGTAGAGACCCAGTACTTC.